This record concerns one T cell receptor (beta chain) sequence. This CDR3 is 13 amino acids long. CDR1 and CDR2 from the germline V gene are SGHRS and YFSETQ. Trimming shortened V by 6 bases and J by 4 bases, and 10 bases separated the two germline ends. The data are from a study of T cell responses to AZD1222 COVID-19 vaccine. The assay was immunoSEQ multiplex PCR, and TCRdb's table has in-frame clones only and misses some. This table has about 150,000 clones, about 92% appearing once. The sample in question was peripheral blood, obtained on day 0 of AZD1222 vaccination. The gene calls are TRBV5-1 and TRBJ2-2; D is possibly TRBD2 (5 bases). The sequence was collected from an adult in good health. CDR3 region: CASNSGFTGELFF. CDR3 sequence (DNA): TGCGCCAGCAACTCGGGGTTCACCGGGGAGCTGTTTTTT.